The clone carrying this TCR beta chain was seen a single time. Profiling relied on immunoSEQ multiplex PCR, and the TCRdb table lists in-frame clones only, not all of them. The sample has 130,000 or so clones, 84% seen once. This entry comes from a study of blood T cell repertoires in COVID-19. Those who participated ranged in age from about 18 to 89 years and resided in about two dozen US areas. V was cut by 5 bases and J by 6 bases, with 9 bases left in between. The CDR3 extends over 12 amino acids. Germline lookup yields CDR1 SGHKS and CDR2 YYEKEE (reference sequence). Sample: PBMCs or T cells enriched from blood (not recorded which). This sequence originates from a woman aged 45-60 years with acute COVID-19. The chain is built from TRBV5-5 and TRBJ2-1, with D tentatively TRBD1 (5 bases). The DNA for the CDR3 is TGTGCCAGCAGTCTTCAGGGCAATGAGCAGTTCTTC. Protein: CASSLQGNEQFF.